Below, one T cell receptor beta chain is given with its context. This entry belongs to a study of blood T cell repertoires in COVID-19. Whole-study context: Both acute and convalescent COVID-19 samples were obtained from the United States, Italy and Spain. In each case, the material was cDNA or gDNA derived from T cells, B-cell-depleted T cells, or PBMCs.

CDR3 size: 16 residues. V gave up 2 bases and J gave up 4 bases; unmatched junction bases: 9. CDR1 is SGHKS, CDR2 YYEKEE, per germline (reference sequence). Source study methods: Amplification of reference gene primers was used by the study to estimate nucleated cell counts. Generated by immunoSEQ multiplex PCR, the TCRdb table keeps only in-frame clones and is missing some. V and J calls and clone size are as listed in that table; D and trimming were resolved from the DNA. The sample contains about 190,000 clones, 70% to 90% of which appear only once. The receptor's source is an older man with active or convalescent COVID-19. This chain connects TRBV5-5 to TRBJ1-2; 9 bases agree with TRBD1. The sample taken for sequencing was peripheral blood. This CDR3 is CASSLSGQGRLYGYTF. Here the CDR3 DNA reads TGTGCCAGCAGCTTATCCGGACAGGGGCGACTCTATGGCTACACCTTC. The full variable domain, with the rest looked up from reference TRBV5-5 and TRBJ1-2, is DAGVTQSPTHLIKTRGQQVTLRCSPISGHKSVSWYQQVLGQGPQFIFQYYEKEERGRGNFPDRFSARQFPNYSSELNVNALLLGDSALYLCASSLSGQGRLYGYTFGSGTRLTVV.